This TCR beta chain comes out of a study of cytomegalovirus exposure and HLA in healthy donors. Study observations and caveats: Association with HLA alleles at 0.05 false discovery rate was found for 16,951 TCR beta sequences in a later analysis. The productive fraction for most TCR beta V segments was about 90% or about 30% in an earlier analysis.

About this clone: Its antigen is currently unknown.

PCR used 60 Vbeta primers and 13 Jbeta primers. Using immunoSEQ multiplex PCR, the repertoire was profiled, and TCRdb retains in-frame clones only, with some absent. The sample has 50,000 to 65,000 clones, approximately 82% seen once. Healthy bone marrow donors made up the donors. V shed 0 bases and J shed 2 bases, with 14 bases lying between them. Germline CDR1 reads ENHRY; CDR2 reads SYGVKD. CDR3 length: 17 amino acids. This receptor was taken from a woman aged 40 to 50 in good health and CMV-seropositive. The sample consisted of PBMCs. The rearrangement joins TRBV10-3 to TRBJ1-5, with D possibly TRBD1 on 5 matching bases. The CDR3 coding sequence is TGTGCCATCAGTGAGTCGAGAGGGGAGCGGGGCAATCAGCCCCAGCATTTT. This sequence encodes CAISESRGERGNQPQHF.